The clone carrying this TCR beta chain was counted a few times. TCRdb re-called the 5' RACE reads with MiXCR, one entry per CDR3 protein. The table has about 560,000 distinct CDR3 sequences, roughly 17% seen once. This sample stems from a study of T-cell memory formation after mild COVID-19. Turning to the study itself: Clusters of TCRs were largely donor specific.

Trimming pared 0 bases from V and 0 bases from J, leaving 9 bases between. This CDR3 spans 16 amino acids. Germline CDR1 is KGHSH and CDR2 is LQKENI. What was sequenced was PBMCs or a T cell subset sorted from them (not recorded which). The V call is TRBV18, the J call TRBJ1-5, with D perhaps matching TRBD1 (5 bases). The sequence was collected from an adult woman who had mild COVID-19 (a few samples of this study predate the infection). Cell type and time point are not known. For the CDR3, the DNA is TGTGCCAGCTCACCACCGGGCGGGGGTAGCAATCAGCCCCAGCATTTT. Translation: CASSPPGGGSNQPQHF.